This T cell receptor beta chain was documented in a study of cytomegalovirus exposure and HLA in healthy donors. PCR involved 60 Vbeta and 13 Jbeta primers. Source study methods: In a later analysis, the count reached 75 million to 90 million unique TCR beta chains, with 8.5 million to 14 million shared. Method: immunoSEQ multiplex PCR; TCRdb's copy keeps in-frame clones and lacks some. D and trimming come from the DNA, and the V and J calls and clone size come from that table. Altogether 140,000 to 150,000 clones are present, approximately 80% being singletons, with the ten largest covering under 10%. This clone was seen more than once but under ten times. The receptor was derived from a woman aged 60-70 years in good health and CMV-seropositive. Specimen: PBMCs.

In DNA form, the CDR3 reads TGCGCCAGCAGACAGGGGCAATTCGGGAACACTGAAGCTTTCTTT. Residues: CASRQGQFGNTEAFF. This rearrangement joins TRBV5-1 to TRBJ1-1, with 7 bases identical to TRBD1. Trimming removed 5 bases from V and 1 base from J; junction bases left unmatched: 8. Per the germline V gene, CDR1 is SGHRS and CDR2 is YFSETQ. This CDR3 region has 15 residues.